Each of the 22 T cell receptor beta chains below was sequenced from the same sample in a study of molecular identifiers for immune sequencing clone quantification. MiXCR, applied by TCRdb to the PCR reads, yields one record per CDR3 protein. The sample contains about 54,000 distinct CDR3 sequences, around 25% of which appear only once. Sequencing was done on a sample of naive CD8+ T cells from blood, with Jurkat cell RNA spiked in. Described subset: FACS-sorted CD8+CD4-CCR7+CD45RA+ naive T cells. All receptors come from a human donor in good health. Some libraries in this study had Jurkat cell RNA spiked in.

This clonotype was detected only a few times. Written as DNA, the CDR3 is TGTGCCAGCAGTTACAGGGGGCTTAGATACGAGCAGTACTTC. Amino acids: CASSYRGLRYEQYF. The chain recombines TRBV28 with TRBJ2-7, with 9 nucleotides matching TRBD1. Germline CDR1 and CDR2: MDHEN and SYDVKM. The length of the CDR3 is 14 residues. V was pared by 4 bases and J by 4 bases, with 5 bases of the junction left unmatched.

This clonotype was recorded many times. The genes are TRBV7-9 and TRBJ2-7; 8 bases map to TRBD2. Germline CDR1 and CDR2: SEHNR and FQNEAQ (reference sequence). V trimming: 5 bases; J trimming: 4 bases; junction bases outside the gene matches: 4. The length of the CDR3 is 13 residues. The CDR3 DNA follows: TGTGCCAGCAGCGGACTAGCATGGTACGAGCAGTACTTC. As protein: CASSGLAWYEQYF.

With respect to this clonotype: Since a much larger clone is just one base distant, this may be a read error. The chain carries TRBV4-3 and TRBJ2-3; the D gene is possibly TRBD2 (6 bases). This CDR3 has 16 amino acids. Germline V gene lookup returns CDR1 LGHNA and CDR2 YSLEER. The DNA for the CDR3 is TGCGCCAGCAGCCAAGATTGGGACTTAAACACAGTTACGCAGTATTTT. It translates to CASSQDWDLNTVTQYF.

V gene TRBV15 combines with J gene TRBJ1-1; D is unresolved. CDR1 and CDR2 from the germline V gene are LNHNV and YYDKDF (reference sequence). This CDR3 is 14 amino acids long. Trimming left V 5 bases short and J 2 bases short, with 12 bases between. In DNA form, the CDR3 reads TGTGCCACCAGCTCCACGCGGGGAAACACTGAAGCTTTCTTT. It translates to CATSSTRGNTEAFF. Using reference TRBV15 and TRBJ1-1 for the parts outside the CDR3, the full variable domain is DAMVIQNPRYQVTQFGKPVTLSCSQTLNHNVMYWYQQKSSQAPKLLFHYYDKDFNNEADTPDNFQSRRPNTSFCFLDIRSPGLGDTAMYLCATSSTRGNTEAFFGQGTRLTVV.

This chain joins TRBV2 and TRBJ2-5; TRBD1 might be the D (6 bases). The germline V gene has CDR1 SNHLY and CDR2 FYNNEI. V was pared by 4 bases and J by 2 bases, with 14 bases between. This CDR3 spans 15 amino acids. CDR3 in DNA: TGTGCCAGCAGTGTAGAGGGACACATACAAGAGACCCAGTACTTC. Encoded protein: CASSVEGHIQETQYF.

Many counts were recorded for this clonotype. The CDR3 DNA is TGTGCCAGTAGCCCGATCCCCAACGAGCAGTACTTC. It codes for CASSPIPNEQYF. The chain uses TRBV19 and TRBJ2-7, with D unclear. The CDR3 has 12 residues. From germline, CDR1 is LNHDA and CDR2 SQIVND (reference sequence). Trimming stripped 6 bases from V and 5 bases from J, with 11 bases between.

In regard to this clonotype: A much larger clone lies a single base off, so this may be a read error. The rearrangement uses TRBV12-3 or TRBV12-4 and TRBJ2-7; no clear D. The CDR3 has 15 amino acids. The V end lost 6 bases, the J end lost 2 bases, and 17 bases lay between the germline ends. The chain's CDR3 is CASRSGGSVTYEQYF. CDR3 nucleotides: TGTGCCAGCAGATCAGGCGGATCCGTCACCTACGAGCAGTACTTC.

This clonotype was seen ten or more times. The rearrangement joins TRBV20-1 to TRBJ2-3, with 9 bases aligning to TRBD2. The V and J ends lost 5 bases and 1 base, in that order; junction bases with no gene match: 1. CDR1 DFQATT and CDR2 SNEGSKA come from the germline V gene (reference sequence). This CDR3 has 13 residues. The CDR3: CSARTSGTDTQYF. The CDR3 DNA sequence: TGCAGTGCTCGGACTAGCGGCACAGATACGCAGTATTTT.

This clonotype was observed once. A much larger clone sits a single nucleotide away, making a read error possible. CDR3 loop: CATCRDLGTDTQYF. CDR3 DNA sequence: TGTGCCACCTGCAGAGATTTAGGCACAGATACGCAGTATTTT. This chain links TRBV15 with TRBJ2-3, with D unclear. The CDR3 runs 14 residues. The germline gives CDR1 LNHNV, CDR2 YYDKDF (reference sequence). The whole variable domain, filled in from reference TRBV15 and TRBJ2-3, reads DAMVIQNPRYQVTQFGKPVTLSCSQTLNHNVMYWYQQKSSQAPKLLFHYYDKDFNNEADTPDNFQSRRPNTSFCFLDIRSPGLGDTAMYLCATCRDLGTDTQYFGPGTRLTVL.

This clonotype showed up many times. This chain joins TRBV7-9 and TRBJ2-3; D is undetermined. V gave up 5 bases and J gave up 7 bases, with 10 bases separating them. CDR3 length: 12 amino acids. Germline V gene data show CDR1 as SEHNR and CDR2 as FQNEAQ (reference sequence). CDR3 in amino acids: CASSDRENTQYF. CDR3 coding DNA: TGTGCCAGCAGCGATCGAGAGAATACGCAGTATTTT.

In the case of this clonotype: A much larger clonotype is one base distant, so this may be a read error. CDR3 in amino acids: CASSPTRMNTEALF. CDR3 DNA sequence: TGTGCCAGCAGTCCCACCAGGATGAACACTGAAGCTCTCTTT. The V gene is TRBV12-3 or TRBV12-4, the J gene TRBJ1-1, with unresolved D. The CDR3 sequence is 14 residues long.

This clonotype was counted ten times or more. The V and J genes are TRBV6-5 and TRBJ1-4, with a possible D match to TRBD1 (5 bases). This CDR3 has 16 amino acids. Germline V gene lookup returns CDR1 MNHEY and CDR2 SVGAGI. V was clipped by 1 base and J by 0 bases, with 9 bases between them. The DNA of the CDR3 is TGTGCCAGCAGTTACTTCCTGGGGGCAACTAATGAAAAACTGTTTTTT. Encoded protein: CASSYFLGATNEKLFF.

This clonotype was picked up many times. V gene TRBV2 combines with J gene TRBJ2-7, with D tentatively TRBD2 (6 bases). There are 14 residues in the CDR3. With 4 bases removed from V and 2 bases from J, the gap between germline ends came to 12 bases. Per germline, CDR1 SNHLY and CDR2 FYNNEI. CDR3 in DNA: TGTGCCAGCAGTGCCTCCGGGGGAGCCTACGAGCAGTACTTC. This codes for CASSASGGAYEQYF.

Regarding this clonotype: A much more abundant neighbour one base away suggests this may be a read error. This chain uses TRBV7-2 with TRBJ2-1; maybe TRBD2 (5 bases). Germline V CDR1 and CDR2: SGHTA, FQGNSA. The length of the CDR3 is 13 residues. The DNA for the CDR3 is TGTGCCAGCAGCCCGGACTCGTACAATGGGCAGTTCTTC. Translated: CASSPDSYNGQFF.

This clonotype was seen ten or more times. The chain recombines TRBV4-3 with TRBJ1-1, with D maybe TRBD1 (5 bases). CDR3 length equals 17 residues. Per germline, CDR1 LGHNA and CDR2 YSLEER. The V gene lost 3 bases and the J gene lost 0 bases, with 17 bases spanning the gap. The CDR3 sequence: CASSQNDWGVMNTEAFF. CDR3 bases: TGCGCCAGCAGCCAGAACGACTGGGGGGTCATGAACACTGAAGCTTTCTTT.

The table lists this clonotype with many counts. This rearrangement joins TRBV11-2 to TRBJ2-1; 9 nucleotides match TRBD2. Per the germline V gene, CDR1 is SGHAT and CDR2 is FQNNGV. Losses at the gene ends were 5 bases for V and 7 bases for J; bases not matched to a gene: 6. The length of the CDR3 is 14 residues. The CDR3 loop is CASSHGTSQNEQFF. CDR3 bases: TGTGCCAGCAGCCACGGGACTAGCCAGAATGAGCAGTTCTTC.

To note about this clonotype: The junction does not match germline at one end; this may be a read error. This chain links TRBV7-9 with TRBJ1-1; tentative D call: TRBD1 (5 bases). Germline-derived CDR1 and CDR2 are SEHNR and FQNEAQ (reference sequence). This CDR3 contains 12 residues. This chain's CDR3 is CATVGVKSEASF. The CDR3 DNA follows: TGTGCCACCGTGGGGGTGAAGTCTGAAGCTTCCTTT. The complete variable domain, with remaining parts taken from reference TRBV7-9 and TRBJ1-1, reads DTGVSQNPRHKITKRGQNVTFRCDPISEHNRLYWYRQTLGQGPEFLTYFQNEAQLEKSRLLSDRFSAERPKGSFSTLEIQRTEQGDSAMYLCATVGVKSEASFGQGTRLTVV.

With regard to this clonotype: A read error may explain this, as a much larger clone is one base away. The gene calls are TRBV29-1 and TRBJ2-7, with 10 bases lining up with TRBD2. V lost 1 base to trimming and J lost 2 bases; unmatched junction nucleotides: 5. The CDR3 consists of 15 residues. Per germline, CDR1 SQVTM and CDR2 ANQGSEA. In nucleotides, the CDR3 is TGCAGCGTTGAAGGACTAGCGGGCAGCCCCTACGAGCAGTACTTC. Protein sequence: CSVEGLAGSPYEQYF.

In regard to this clonotype: A read error may account for a junction end that differs from germline. The genes are TRBV4-3 and TRBJ2-5; 10 bases map to TRBD2. Germline V gives CDR1 LGHNA, CDR2 YSLEER. The CDR3 extends over 15 amino acids. CDR3 loop: CASSQEGLAGEPQYF. The CDR3 DNA is TGCGCCAGCAGCCAAGAGGGCCTAGCGGGAGAGCCCCAGTACTTC.

Details on this clonotype: A read error may explain this, as a much larger clone is one base away. The chain links TRBV4-3 to TRBJ2-2, with D perhaps matching TRBD2 (6 bases). Trimming pared 0 bases from V and 4 bases from J, leaving 15 bases between. This CDR3 has 17 amino acids. CDR1 is LGHNA, CDR2 YSLEER, per germline. CDR3 sequence reads: CASSQDFVGRLTGELFF. CDR3 bases: TGCGCCAGCAGCCAAGATTTTGTAGGGAGGCTCACCGGGGAGCTGTTTTTT.

Concerning this clonotype: Possible read error: a much larger clone is one base away. The CDR3 end shows no conserved phenylalanine or tryptophan, and so a read error is likely. This chain connects TRBV20-1 to TRBJ2-3; 7 bases agree with TRBD2. Germline CDR1 DFQATT, CDR2 SNEGSKA (reference sequence). CDR3 length equals 15 residues. V was pared by 3 bases and J by 1 base, with 7 bases of the junction left unmatched. The CDR3 spells CSASGWGGGTDTQYS. The CDR3 coding sequence is TGCAGTGCTAGCGGTTGGGGGGGAGGCACAGATACGCAGTATTCT.

The CDR3 region has the DNA TGTGCCAGCAGCCAAGATACAGGGCAGATCATTGAAGCTTTCTTT. This translates into CASSQDTGQIIEAFF. The chain is built from TRBV3-1 and TRBJ1-1; a weak D match, TRBD1 (6 bases). Germline assignment: CDR1 LGHDT and CDR2 YNNKEL (reference sequence). This CDR3 is 15 amino acids long. The V end was cut by 0 bases, the J end by 7 bases, with 15 bases between.